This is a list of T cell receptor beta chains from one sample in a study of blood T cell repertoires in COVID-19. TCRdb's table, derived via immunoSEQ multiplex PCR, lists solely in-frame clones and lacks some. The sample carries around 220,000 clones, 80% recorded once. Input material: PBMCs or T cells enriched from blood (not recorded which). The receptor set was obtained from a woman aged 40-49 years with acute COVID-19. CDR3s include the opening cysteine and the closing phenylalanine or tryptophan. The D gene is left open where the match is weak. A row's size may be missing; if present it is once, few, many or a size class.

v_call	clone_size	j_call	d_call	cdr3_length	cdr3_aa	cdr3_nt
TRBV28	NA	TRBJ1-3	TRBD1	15	CATKGRTGVGNTIYF	TGTGCCACAAAAGGCAGGACAGGGGTTGGAAACACCATATATTTT
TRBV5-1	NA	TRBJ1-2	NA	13	CASSPGSSAGYTF	TGCGCCAGCAGCCCAGGGTCGTCGGCTGGCTACACCTTC
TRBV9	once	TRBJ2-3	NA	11	CASSITDTQYF	TGTGCCAGCAGCATAACAGATACGCAGTATTTT
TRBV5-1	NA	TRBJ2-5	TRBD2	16	CASSLEASGGGGTQYF	TGCGCCAGCAGCTTGGAGGCTAGCGGGGGCGGAGGGACCCAGTACTTC
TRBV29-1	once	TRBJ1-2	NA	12	CSVSAGQRGYTF	TGCAGCGTTTCCGCCGGACAGCGGGGCTACACCTTC
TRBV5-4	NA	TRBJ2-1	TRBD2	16	CASSTGGSGRQSEQFF	TGTGCCAGCAGCACGGGGGGGAGCGGGAGGCAAAGTGAGCAGTTCTTC
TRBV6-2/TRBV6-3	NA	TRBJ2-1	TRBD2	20	CASSSQPGLAGARRWGEQFF	TGTGCCAGCAGCTCACAGCCGGGACTAGCGGGAGCGAGGAGGTGGGGAGAGCAGTTCTTC
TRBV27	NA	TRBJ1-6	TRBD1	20	CASSLSARGRTRDRDSPLHF	TGTGCCAGCAGTTTATCCGCGAGGGGGCGAACTCGGGACAGGGATTCACCCCTCCACTTT
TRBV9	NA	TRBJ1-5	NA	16	CASEGEREGCNQPQHF	TGTGCCAGCGAGGGTGAGAGGGAAGGGTGCAATCAGCCCCAGCATTTT
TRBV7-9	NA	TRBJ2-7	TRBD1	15	CASSSGTGFPYEQYF	TGTGCCAGCAGCTCCGGGACAGGGTTCCCCTACGAGCAGTACTTC
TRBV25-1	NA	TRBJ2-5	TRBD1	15	CASREEGAGGKTQYF	TGTGCCAGCAGGGAAGAGGGGGCCGGTGGGAAGACCCAGTACTTC
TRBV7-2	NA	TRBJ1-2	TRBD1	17	CASSLWRETGTHYGYTF	TGTGCCAGCAGCTTATGGAGGGAGACAGGGACACACTATGGCTACACCTTC
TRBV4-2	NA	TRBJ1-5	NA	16	CASSPTARDGNQPQHF	TGTGCCAGCAGCCCGACGGCTCGGGATGGCAATCAGCCCCAGCATTTT
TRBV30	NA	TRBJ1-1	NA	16	CAWSATGPTLNTEAFF	TGTGCCTGGAGTGCCACAGGGCCAACTTTGAACACTGAAGCTTTCTTT
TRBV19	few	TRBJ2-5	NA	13	CASSIAHQETQYF	TGTGCCAGTAGTATAGCCCATCAAGAGACCCAGTACTTC
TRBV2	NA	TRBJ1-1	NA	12	CASSTGLTEAFF	TGTGCCAGCAGTACAGGGCTAACTGAAGCTTTCTTT
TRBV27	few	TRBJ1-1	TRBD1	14	CASSLRGLNTEAFF	TGTGCCAGCAGTTTAAGGGGGCTGAACACTGAAGCTTTCTTT
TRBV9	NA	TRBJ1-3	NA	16	CASSALISYSGNTIYF	TGTGCCAGCAGCGCCCTGATCAGTTACTCTGGAAACACCATATATTTT
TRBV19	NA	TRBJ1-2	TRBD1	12	CASSFWGQPYTF	TGTGCCAGTAGTTTTTGGGGACAGCCCTACACCTTC
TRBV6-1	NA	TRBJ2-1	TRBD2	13	CASRRGSYNEQFF	TGTGCCAGCAGGCGGGGGTCCTACAATGAGCAGTTCTTC
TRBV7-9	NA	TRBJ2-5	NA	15	CASSLAGSDQETQYF	TGTGCCAGCAGCTTAGCCGGGTCGGATCAAGAGACCCAGTACTTC
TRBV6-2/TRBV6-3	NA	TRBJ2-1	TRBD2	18	CASSYTMTSGEFGNEQFF	TGTGCCAGCAGCTATACCATGACTAGCGGAGAATTCGGCAATGAGCAGTTCTTC
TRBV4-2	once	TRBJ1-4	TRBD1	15	CASSYRQGAGEKLFF	TGTGCCAGCAGCTATAGACAGGGGGCGGGTGAAAAACTGTTTTTT
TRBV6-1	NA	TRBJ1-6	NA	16	CASSEALEFLVSPLHF	TGTGCCAGCAGTGAAGCGCTCGAGTTTTTAGTTTCACCCCTCCACTTT
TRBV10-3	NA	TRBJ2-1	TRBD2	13	CAIAGGVGNEQFF	TGTGCCATCGCGGGAGGTGTGGGGAATGAGCAGTTCTTC
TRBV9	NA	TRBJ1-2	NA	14	CASSANRSWCGYTF	TGTGCCAGCAGCGCTAACCGAAGCTGGTGTGGCTACACCTTC
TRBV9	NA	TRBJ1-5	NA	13	CASSADSGQPQHF	TGTGCCAGCAGCGCGGACAGCGGACAGCCCCAGCATTTT